These T cell receptor beta chains were read from a single sample in a study of blood T cells in healthy people across ages. TCRdb itself ran the 5' RACE reads through MiXCR, one entry per CDR3 protein. This sample has approximately 800,000 distinct CDR3 sequences; approximately 67% occur once, and the top ten carry about a quarter. Source material: blood. The receptors were sampled from a young man in good health. CDR3s include the opening cysteine and the closing phenylalanine or tryptophan. The D gene is left open where the match is weak. Some rows have no size entry. The others give once, few or many, or a class for an expanded clone.

NA	TRBV7-9	TRBJ1-4	14	TRBD1	TGTGCCAGCAGTAGGGGACAGGTTAATGAAAGACTGTTTTTT	CASSRGQVNERLFF
NA	TRBV28	TRBJ2-7	17	TRBD2	TGTGCCAGCAGTATCCTGTATAGCGGGGTTAGCTCCTACGAGCAGTACTTC	CASSILYSGVSSYEQYF
NA	TRBV4-3	TRBJ2-1	15	NA	TGCGCCAGCAGCCAGATTCTGAGCTCCTACAATGAGCAGTTCTTC	CASSQILSSYNEQFF
few	TRBV6-5	TRBJ2-7	14	NA	TGTGCCAGCAGTCCCGGCCACGTCTCCTACGAGCAGTACTTC	CASSPGHVSYEQYF
NA	TRBV6-2/TRBV6-3	TRBJ2-5	16	TRBD1	TGTGCCAGCAGTTACTCGCGGGACAGGGACGGAGAGACCCAGTACTTC	CASSYSRDRDGETQYF
NA	TRBV24-1	TRBJ2-1	15	TRBD2	TGTGCCACCAGTGACCTTAGCGGGGGGGGTAGTGAGCAGTTCTTC	CATSDLSGGGSEQFF
NA	TRBV6-6	TRBJ2-7	14	TRBD1	TGTGCCAGCAGTGGGGGACAGGGGGATTACGAGCAGTACTTC	CASSGGQGDYEQYF
NA	TRBV29-1	TRBJ2-5	18	NA	TGCAGCGTTGCCCGTCCTGTGAACTTCCACTTCGGCGAAGAGACCCAGTACTTC	CSVARPVNFHFGEETQYF
NA	TRBV29-1	TRBJ2-4	13	TRBD1	TGCAGCGTTGAAAGGACAGGAGGAAACATTCAGTACTTC	CSVERTGGNIQYF
NA	TRBV7-2	TRBJ2-7	11	NA	TGTGCCAGCAGCTTTTCCTACGCGCAGTACTTC	CASSFSYAQYF